The subject of this entry is one T cell receptor beta chain. The data are from a study of blood T cells in healthy people across ages. The authors ran a second PCR of roughly 6 to 12 cycles using a sample-barcoded 5' primer and a J-beta primer mix. TCRdb reprocessed the 5' RACE reads via MiXCR and lists one record per CDR3 protein. The table includes about 720,000 distinct CDR3 sequences, 22% detected once. Germline values: CDR1 SGHRS, CDR2 YFSETQ. This CDR3 comprises 16 residues. V lost 9 bases and J lost 4, with 23 bases in between. This receptor was identified in a man aged 65-85 years in good health. The chain joins TRBV5-1 to TRBJ2-1, with a tentative D call TRBD2 (6 bases). What was sequenced was blood. The CDR3 DNA sequence: TGCGCCACAAGCAGAAGCGGGCCGGCGGCGTACAATGAGCAGTTCTTC. Residues: CATSRSGPAAYNEQFF.